This entry is about one TCR beta chain. Its specificity is not known. This record comes from a study of cytomegalovirus exposure and HLA in healthy donors. The PCR made use of 60 Vbeta and 13 Jbeta primers. The repertoire was sequenced with immunoSEQ multiplex PCR; TCRdb's copy has only in-frame clones and lacks some. The table has about 160,000 clones, around 76% seen once. Sampled while nominally healthy, donors likely had unrecorded immune exposures. Study-wide points: A later analysis showed HLA-associated TCR beta chains outstripping equally common others in clonal expansion.

The V gene's germline CDR1 is SGHAT and CDR2 FQNNGV. The V and J ends lost 5 bases and 0 bases, in that order; junction bases with no gene match: 11. The CDR3 loop spans 19 amino acids. Sequenced material: PBMCs. This clonotype was sampled from a man aged 60 to 69 in good health and CMV-seronegative. The chain combines TRBV11-2 with TRBJ2-7; TRBD2 aligns across 15 bases. This CDR3 reads CASSEQMGLAGGRSYEQYF. The CDR3, as DNA: TGTGCCAGCAGCGAACAAATGGGACTAGCGGGGGGCCGCTCCTACGAGCAGTACTTC.